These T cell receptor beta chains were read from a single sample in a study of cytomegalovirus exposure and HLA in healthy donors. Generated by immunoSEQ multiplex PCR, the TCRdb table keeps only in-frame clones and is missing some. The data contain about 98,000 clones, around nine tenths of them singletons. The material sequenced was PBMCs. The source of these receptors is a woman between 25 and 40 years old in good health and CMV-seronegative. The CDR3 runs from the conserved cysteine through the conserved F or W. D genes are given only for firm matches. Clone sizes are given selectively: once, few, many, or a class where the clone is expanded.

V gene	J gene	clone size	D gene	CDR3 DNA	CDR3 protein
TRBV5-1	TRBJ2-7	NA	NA	TGCGCCAGCAGCTTGGGTGGGGGCCCAAGCTCCTACGAGCAGTACTTC	CASSLGGGPSSYEQYF
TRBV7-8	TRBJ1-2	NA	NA	TGTGCCAGCAGCTTAGCGATATGGGGGCTGGATGGCTACACCTTC	CASSLAIWGLDGYTF
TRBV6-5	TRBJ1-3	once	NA	TGTGCCAGCACCCGTGGAAACACCATATATTTT	CASTRGNTIYF
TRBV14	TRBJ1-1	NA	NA	TGTGCCAGCCACGGGGGGCTGGCCCCTGAAGCTTTCTTT	CASHGGLAPEAFF
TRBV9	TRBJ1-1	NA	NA	TGTGCCAGCAGCGTAGGGGCTTTGAACACTGAAGCTTTCTTT	CASSVGALNTEAFF
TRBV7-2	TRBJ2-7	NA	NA	TGTGCCAGCAGCTTAGTTGGAGGGGGCTCCAGCTACGAGCAGTACTTC	CASSLVGGGSSYEQYF
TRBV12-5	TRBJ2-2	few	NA	TGTGCTAGTGGTTATTTGGCGGGCCCCACCGGGGAGCTGTTTTTT	CASGYLAGPTGELFF
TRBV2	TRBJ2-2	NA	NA	TGTGCCAGCAGTGCTATGAGGGCCGGGGAGCTGTTTTTT	CASSAMRAGELFF
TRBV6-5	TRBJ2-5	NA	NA	TGTGCCAGCAGTAACCCCCCCCGGGGTAAAGAGACCCAGTACTTC	CASSNPPRGKETQYF
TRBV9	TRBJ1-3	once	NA	TGTGCCAGCAGCCCCCCTCCCGCTGGAAACACCATATATTTT	CASSPPPAGNTIYF
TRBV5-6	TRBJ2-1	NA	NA	TGTGCCAGCAGCTTTCGAGGCGGCAATGAGCAGTTCTTC	CASSFRGGNEQFF
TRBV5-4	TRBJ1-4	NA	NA	TGTGCCAGCAGCTCCCGAAAGGGGGACGAAAAACTGTTTTTT	CASSSRKGDEKLFF
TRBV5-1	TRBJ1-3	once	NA	TGCGCCAGCAGCCCCCTTGGGACAACTGGAAACACCATATATTTT	CASSPLGTTGNTIYF
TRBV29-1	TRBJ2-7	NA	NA	TGCAGCGTTCACCTTAGGGAGTCTTACGAGCAGTACTTC	CSVHLRESYEQYF
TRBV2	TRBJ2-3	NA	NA	TGTGCCAGCAGTGTGGGAAGCGGTGGAGGAGATACGCAGTATTTT	CASSVGSGGGDTQYF
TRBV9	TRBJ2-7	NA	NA	TGTGCCAGCAGCGTAGTGGGCGCCGTGGGCACCTACGAGCAGTACTTC	CASSVVGAVGTYEQYF
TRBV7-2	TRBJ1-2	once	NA	TGTGCCAGCAGCTTCAGGGGAGAACGGGGCGGCTACACCTTC	CASSFRGERGGYTF
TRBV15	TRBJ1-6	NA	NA	TGTGCCACCAGCAGAGATCACCGGGGTAGGGGAGGATCACCCCTCCACTTT	CATSRDHRGRGGSPLHF
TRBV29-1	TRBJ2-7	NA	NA	TGCAGCGTTGACAGGGGGGTTGACGAGCAGTACTTC	CSVDRGVDEQYF
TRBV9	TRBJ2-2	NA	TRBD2	TGTGCCAGCAGCCAGGTAGCGGGAGGGCTAAACACCGGGGAGCTGTTTTTT	CASSQVAGGLNTGELFF
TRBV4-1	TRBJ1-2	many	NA	TGCGCCAGCAGCCCCGGACTAAACTATGGCTACACCTTC	CASSPGLNYGYTF
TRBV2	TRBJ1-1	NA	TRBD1	TGTGCCAGCAGTGGGGACAGCATGAACACTGAAGCTTTCTTT	CASSGDSMNTEAFF
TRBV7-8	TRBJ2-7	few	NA	TGTGCCAGCAGCTTAGGGACAGTAAACGAGCAGTACTTC	CASSLGTVNEQYF
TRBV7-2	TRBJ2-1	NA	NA	TGTGCCAGCAGCTTAGGCCCGGGGGGCCGGTACAATGAGCAGTTCTTC	CASSLGPGGRYNEQFF
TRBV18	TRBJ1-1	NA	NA	TGTGCCAGCTCATTATCAGGGGCCAGGGACACTGAAGCTTTCTTT	CASSLSGARDTEAFF
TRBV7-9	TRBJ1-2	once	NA	TGTGCCAGCAGCTTATCTGCTAACTATGGCTACACCTTC	CASSLSANYGYTF
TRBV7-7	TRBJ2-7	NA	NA	TGTGCCAGCAGCCCCTCACATAGCAACTACGAGCAGTACTTC	CASSPSHSNYEQYF
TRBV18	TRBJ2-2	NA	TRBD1	TGTGCCAGCTCACGGACAGGGTCTAACGCCGGGGAGCTGTTTTTT	CASSRTGSNAGELFF
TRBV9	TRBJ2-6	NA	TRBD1	TGTGCCAGCAGCGTTCAGGGGGCTGGGGCCAACGTCCTGACTTTC	CASSVQGAGANVLTF
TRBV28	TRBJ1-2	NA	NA	TGTGCCAGCAGCTCAGGGGTCTCTGGCTACACCTTC	CASSSGVSGYTF
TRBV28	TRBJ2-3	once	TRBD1	TGTGCCAGCAAGGGATATGACAGGGGAACGACAGATACGCAGTATTTT	CASKGYDRGTTDTQYF
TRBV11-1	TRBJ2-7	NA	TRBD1	TGTGCCAGCAGCTTCCCGGGACAGGGGGACTACGAGCAGTACTTC	CASSFPGQGDYEQYF
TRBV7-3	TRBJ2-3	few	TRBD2	TGTGCCAGCAGCCCACGGGGGGGCCCCACAGATACGCAGTATTTT	CASSPRGGPTDTQYF
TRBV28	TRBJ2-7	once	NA	TGTGCCAGCAGCACCCGGGGGTACGAGCAGTACTTC	CASSTRGYEQYF
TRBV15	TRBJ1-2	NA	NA	TGTGCCACCGTCGCTCTACCCGCAGGTTGGTTTTTGGGCTACACCTTC	CATVALPAGWFLGYTF
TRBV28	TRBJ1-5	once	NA	TGTGCCAGCAGTCAACGGACAGCTAGAAATCAGCCCCAGCATTTT	CASSQRTARNQPQHF
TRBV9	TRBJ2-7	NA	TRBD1	TGTGCCAGCAGCCCCCCCGACAGGGGGCGGCTGTACTTC	CASSPPDRGRLYF
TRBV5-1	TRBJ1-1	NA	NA	TGCGCCAGCAGCTTGTGGGAGGTGGTGAACACTGAAGCTTTCTTT	CASSLWEVVNTEAFF
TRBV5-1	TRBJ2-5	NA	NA	TGCGCCAGCAGCTTGGATACTTCTCAAGAGACCCAGTACTTC	CASSLDTSQETQYF